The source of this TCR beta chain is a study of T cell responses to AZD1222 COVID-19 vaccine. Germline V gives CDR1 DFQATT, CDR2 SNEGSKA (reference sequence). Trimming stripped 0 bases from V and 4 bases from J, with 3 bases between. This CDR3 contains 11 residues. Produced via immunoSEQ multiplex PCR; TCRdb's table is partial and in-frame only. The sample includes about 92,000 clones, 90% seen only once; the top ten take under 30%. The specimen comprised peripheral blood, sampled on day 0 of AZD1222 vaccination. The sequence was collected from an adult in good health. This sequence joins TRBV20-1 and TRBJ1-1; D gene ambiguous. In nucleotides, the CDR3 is TGCAGTGCTAGAGATCTCACTGAAGCTTTCTTT. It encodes CSARDLTEAFF.